A single sample gave rise to the 3 T cell receptor beta chains below, sequenced in a study of T cell repertoires in ileal Crohn's disease. Generated by immunoSEQ multiplex PCR, the TCRdb table keeps only in-frame clones and is missing some. The repertoire holds about 31,000 clones, with around 80% as singletons. The sample consisted of ileal tissue. The receptors were sampled from an adult with Crohn's disease.

This chain's CDR3 is CASSVEAGALNTGELFF. The CDR3 DNA reads as TGTGCCAGCAGCGTAGAAGCGGGGGCCCTGAACACCGGGGAGCTGTTTTTT. The chain combines TRBV9 with TRBJ2-2; TRBD2 agrees at 8 bases. This CDR3 is built from 17 residues. V was pared by 0 bases and J by 1 base, with 5 bases of the junction left unmatched. CDR1 is SGDLS and CDR2 is YYNGEE in the germline V gene.

This clone was counted a single time. The gene calls are TRBV18 and TRBJ2-3, with 12 bases fitting TRBD2. Trimming removed 9 bases from V and 3 bases from J; junction bases left unmatched: 4. The germline gives CDR1 KGHSH, CDR2 LQKENI. The CDR3 contains 14 residues. In nucleotides, the CDR3 is TGTGCCAGTTCGACTAGCGGGGGAACAGATACGCAGTATTTT. Translating it yields CASSTSGGTDTQYF.

This chain uses TRBV5-1 with TRBJ2-7; 7 nucleotides agree with TRBD1. Germline V gives CDR1 SGHRS, CDR2 YFSETQ. The V and J ends lost 3 bases and 1 base, in that order; junction bases with no gene match: 4. The CDR3 runs to 14 residues. Written as DNA, the CDR3 is TGCGCCAGCAGCTGGGGGACAGTATCCTACGAGCAGTACTTC. Protein sequence: CASSWGTVSYEQYF. Supplemented by reference TRBV5-1 and TRBJ2-7, the full variable domain reads KAGVTQTPRYLIKTRGQQVTLSCSPISGHRSVSWYQQTPGQGLQFLFEYFSETQRNKGNFPGRFSGRQFSNSRSEMNVSTLELGDSALYLCASSWGTVSYEQYFGPGTRLTVT.